This T cell receptor (gamma chain) was observed in a study of γδ T cells in repeated Plasmodium falciparum infection. Study-wide background: Samples were taken at baseline, before some infections, and 21 days after each.

Bulk repertoires came from Vgamma9/Vdelta2+ or Vdelta2-negative gammadelta T cells flow-sorted from PBMC. TCRdb re-processed the multiplex PCR reads via CATT. This sample has approximately 26,000 gamma-chain clones; about 3% occur once, and the top ten carry roughly 30%. This clone turned up a few times. Its target is unknown. The mismatch at residue 10 between this DNA's translation and the TCRdb protein of a much larger clone likely reflects a read error; the protein shown is translated from the DNA. Whole-study findings and limits: In Vdelta2-negative, largely Vdelta1+, gammadelta repertoires, repeated controlled infections appeared to drive clonal selection waves. Vgamma9/Vdelta2+ T cells showed a stable polyclonal repertoire with shared TCRgamma sequences.

This CDR3 region has 14 residues. Germline V gene lookup returns CDR1 GITISATS and CDR2 ISYDGTV (reference sequence). The sequence derives from a pool of human donors (malaria-infected and uninfected, not separated). Sequencing used gamma-delta T cells from blood. The rearrangement links TRGV9 to TRGJ1 or TRGJ2. No J gene was available from TCRdb, and it was assigned here by a germline match of the DNA. The CDR3 is CALWEPRNYHKKLF. CDR3 nucleotides: TGTGCCTTGTGGGAGCCGCGAAATTATCATAAGAAACTCTTT.